The 3 T cell receptor beta chains presented below share a single source sample, sequenced in a study of blood T cell repertoires in COVID-19. Profiled with immunoSEQ multiplex PCR; TCRdb holds only in-frame clones, not every one. The sample yields under 200,000 clones, 88% seen once. Source material: peripheral blood. These receptors were obtained from a man between 45 and 60 years old who had recovered from COVID-19.

The chain couples TRBV6-4 to TRBJ2-7; the match to TRBD2 covers 7 bases. This CDR3 contains 18 residues. CDR1 and CDR2 from the germline V gene are MRHNA and SNTAGT. V lost 0 bases, J lost 1 base, and 12 bases stayed unmatched. The CDR3 region is CASSDSTPRGDFSYEQYF. The CDR3, as DNA: TGTGCCAGCAGTGACTCGACCCCTCGGGGGGACTTTTCCTACGAGCAGTACTTC.

The gene calls are TRBV6-2 or TRBV6-3 and TRBJ2-7; D perhaps matches TRBD2 (5 bases). This CDR3 has 13 amino acids. Deletions cut 2 bases from V and 3 bases from J, with 8 bases between. Germline V gene data show CDR1 as MNHEY and CDR2 as SVGEGT. The CDR3 DNA reads as TGTGCCAGCAGTTACGAGGGTTTCTACGAGCAGTACTTC. Translating it yields CASSYEGFYEQYF.

The genes are TRBV19 and TRBJ2-7, with 9 bases fitting TRBD1. The V and J ends lost 6 bases and 4 bases, in that order; junction bases with no gene match: 10. This CDR3 contains 15 residues. Germline loops: CDR1 LNHDA, CDR2 SQIVND (reference sequence). CDR3 amino acids: CASSRDRGSLYEQYF. CDR3 nucleotides: TGTGCCAGTAGCCGAGACAGGGGGAGCTTGTACGAGCAGTACTTC.